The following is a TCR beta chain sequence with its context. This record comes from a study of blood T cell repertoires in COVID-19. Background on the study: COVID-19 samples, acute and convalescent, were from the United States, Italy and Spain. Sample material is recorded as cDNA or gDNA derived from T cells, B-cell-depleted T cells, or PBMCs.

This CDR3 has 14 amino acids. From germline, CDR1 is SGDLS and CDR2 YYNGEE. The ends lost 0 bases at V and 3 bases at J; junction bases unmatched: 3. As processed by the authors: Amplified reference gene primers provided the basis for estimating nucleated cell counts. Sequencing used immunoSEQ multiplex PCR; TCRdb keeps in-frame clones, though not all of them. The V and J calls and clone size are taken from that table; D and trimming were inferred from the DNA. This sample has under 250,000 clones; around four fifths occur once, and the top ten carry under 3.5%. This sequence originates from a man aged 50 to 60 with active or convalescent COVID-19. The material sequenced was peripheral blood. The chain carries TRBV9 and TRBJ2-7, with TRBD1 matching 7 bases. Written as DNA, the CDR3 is TGTGCCAGCAGCGTAGGAGGGGGCTACTACGAGCAGTACTTC. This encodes CASSVGGGYYEQYF.